The 9 T cell receptor beta chains below come from one sample, sequenced in a study of shared clonotypes between healthy human individuals. Some clones are missing from TCRdb's copy, which holds only in-frame ones; the method was immunoSEQ multiplex PCR. The sample has millions of clones, 90% to 95% seen once. Material for sequencing was naive CD4+ T cells sorted from blood. Subset denoted: CD45RA+ positively selected. The origin of the receptors is a man aged 18 to 30 in good health.

The V call is TRBV6-6, the J call TRBJ2-1; 10 bases are shared with TRBD2. CDR3 length: 16 amino acids. V shed 5 bases, J shed 7 bases, and the junction held 11 bases outside the gene matches. The germline CDR1 and CDR2 sequences are MNHNY and SVGAGI (reference sequence). The CDR3 sequence is CASSLSGLAPGNEQFF. CDR3 sequence (DNA): TGTGCCAGCAGTCTGTCGGGACTAGCGCCAGGGAATGAGCAGTTCTTC.

V is TRBV20-1 and J is TRBJ2-3; D call uncertain. The CDR3 totals 11 residues. Germline V gene lookup returns CDR1 DFQATT and CDR2 SNEGSKA (reference sequence). The V end was cut by 7 bases, the J end by 4 bases, with 9 bases between. This chain's CDR3 is CSVTLADTQYF. CDR3 in DNA: TGCAGTGTCACGCTGGCAGATACGCAGTATTTT.

This chain links TRBV7-9 with TRBJ2-3, with D unresolved. This CDR3 is 14 amino acids long. With 3 bases removed from V and 2 bases from J, the gap between germline ends came to 9 bases. CDR1 is SEHNR and CDR2 is FQNEAQ in the germline V gene (reference sequence). The CDR3 protein is CASSFGYYTDTQYF. The CDR3 DNA sequence: TGTGCCAGCAGCTTTGGCTACTACACAGATACGCAGTATTTT.

The chain combines TRBV29-1 with TRBJ2-1; 7 bases are a match to TRBD1. V lost 5 bases to trimming and J lost 3 bases; unmatched junction nucleotides: 4. The CDR3 loop spans 13 amino acids. From germline, CDR1 is SQVTM and CDR2 ANQGSEA. The CDR3 reads CSVRTGNYNEQFF. CDR3 DNA sequence: TGCAGCGTTCGGACAGGAAACTACAATGAGCAGTTCTTC.

V gene TRBV11-3 combines with J gene TRBJ2-4; the D gene is possibly TRBD2 (6 bases). Germline values: CDR1 SGHNT, CDR2 YENEEA. The CDR3 spans 14 residues. V was cut by 3 bases and J by 6 bases, with 12 bases left in between. CDR3 nucleotides: TGTGCCAGCAGCTTGGAGGGGCTTTTAAACATTCAGTACTTC. This codes for CASSLEGLLNIQYF. Looking up the rest from reference TRBV11-3 and TRBJ2-4 gives the full variable domain: EAGVVQSPRYKIIEKKQPVAFWCNPISGHNTLYWYLQNLGQGPELLIRYENEEAVDDSQLPKDRFSAERLKGVDSTLKIQPAELGDSAVYLCASSLEGLLNIQYFGAGTRLSVL.

The V and J genes are TRBV5-4 and TRBJ1-1, with D possibly TRBD1 on 5 matching bases. The CDR3 length is 17 residues. The V gene's germline CDR1 is SGHNT and CDR2 YYREEE (reference sequence). V lost 0 bases and J 1 base, leaving 16 bases between the germline ends. The CDR3 region is CASSLGEKGAKNTEAFF. Written as DNA, the CDR3 is TGTGCCAGCAGCTTGGGAGAAAAAGGGGCAAAGAACACTGAAGCTTTCTTT. Using reference TRBV5-4 and TRBJ1-1 for the parts outside the CDR3, the full variable domain is ETGVTQSPTHLIKTRGQQVTLRCSSQSGHNTVSWYQQALGQGPQFIFQYYREEENGRGNFPPRFSGLQFPNYSSELNVNALELDDSALYLCASSLGEKGAKNTEAFFGQGTRLTVV.

Regarding this clone: This CDR3 is also generated by other DNA sequences in the sample. The V gene is TRBV11-2, the J gene TRBJ2-7; no clear D. From germline, CDR1 is SGHAT and CDR2 FQNNGV. This CDR3 has 13 residues. The ends were cut back, 1 base at V and 1 base at J, with 5 bases in the middle. The CDR3 loop is CASSLGSSYEQYF. The CDR3 DNA reads TGTGCCAGCAGCTTAGGGTCGTCCTACGAGCAGTACTTC. Full variable domain (outside the CDR3, taken from reference TRBV11-2 and TRBJ2-7): EAGVAQSPRYKIIEKRQSVAFWCNPISGHATLYWYQQILGQGPKLLIQFQNNGVVDDSQLPKDRFSAERLKGVDSTLKIQPAKLEDSAVYLCASSLGSSYEQYFGPGTRLTVT.

The chain combines TRBV19 with TRBJ2-4; TRBD1 aligns across 7 bases. The CDR3 extends over 16 amino acids. Unmatched junction bases numbered 10, after V lost 8 bases and J lost 0 bases. Germline CDR1 reads LNHDA; CDR2 reads SQIVND (reference sequence). The CDR3 DNA reads as TGTGCCAGTTCTCCCCAGGGGGATATAGCCAAAAACATTCAGTACTTC. Protein: CASSPQGDIAKNIQYF.

Remarks on this clone: The identical CDR3 is also encoded by other nucleotide sequences in the sample. The rearrangement joins TRBV27 to TRBJ2-7; D is possibly TRBD2 (5 bases). CDR1 and CDR2 from the germline V gene are MNHEY and SMNVEV (reference sequence). The CDR3 runs to 12 residues. Trimming removed 3 bases at V and 6 bases at J, with 9 bases between. The CDR3 loop reads CASSFRGLEQYF. CDR3 DNA: TGTGCCAGCAGTTTTCGAGGGCTCGAGCAGTACTTC.